This TCR beta chain was observed in a study of T cell changes during pregnancy in multiple sclerosis. The CDR3 length is 11 residues. Trimming took off 7 bases at V and 10 bases at J, with 11 bases between the two ends. The germline V gene has CDR1 MNHNS and CDR2 SASEGT. The protocol was immunoSEQ multiplex PCR, while the TCRdb copy is restricted to in-frame clones and leaves out a portion. This table holds tens of thousands of clones, almost 90% found once. This receptor was obtained from a female donor in good health, enrolled as a control in a pregnancy study. This material consisted of peripheral blood, taken after pregnancy. This chain links TRBV6-1 with TRBJ2-1, with D possibly matching TRBD1 (6 bases). This chain's CDR3 is CASTLDREQFF. CDR3 nucleotides: TGTGCCAGCACCCTGGACAGAGAGCAGTTCTTC.